One sample yielded the 28 T cell receptor beta chains listed below, sequenced in a study of somatic mutations in cytotoxic T cells in rheumatoid arthritis. Libraries were prepared by immunoSEQ multiplex PCR; TCRdb keeps only in-frame clonotypes and omits some of them. The sample lists fewer than 15,000 clones, around 90% occurring once. The sample taken for sequencing was CD4+ T cells sorted from blood. These receptors all come from a man between 65 and 85 years old with rheumatoid arthritis.

This clone was recorded a few times. The chain recombines TRBV6-5 with TRBJ2-5, with 11 positions matching TRBD1. With V trimmed by 2 bases and J by 2 bases, 1 base remained unmatched. Germline V CDR1 and CDR2: MNHEY, SVGAGI. The CDR3 covers 15 residues. The CDR3 region is CASSYRDRGQETQYF. For the CDR3, the DNA is TGTGCCAGCAGTTACCGGGACAGGGGGCAAGAGACCCAGTACTTC.

The chain carries TRBV7-2 and TRBJ2-1, with 8 bases lining up with TRBD1. This CDR3 spans 15 amino acids. V trimming: 5 bases; J trimming: 7 bases; junction bases outside the gene matches: 10. CDR1 is SGHTA, CDR2 FQGNSA, per germline. The DNA of the CDR3 is TGTGCCAGCAGCCAGGGGGCATGGCAATTTAATGAGCAGTTCTTC. Encoded protein: CASSQGAWQFNEQFF.

Points on this clone: At one end, the junction sequence differs from germline, possibly due to a read error. This chain joins TRBV7-9 and TRBJ2-7; D remains unclear. This CDR3 has 11 amino acids. Germline V lookup: CDR1 SEHNR, CDR2 FQNEAQ (reference sequence). The chain's CDR3 is CASSCGAVLFF. The CDR3 coding sequence is TGTGCCAGCAGTTGTGGAGCAGTACTCTTCTTC. The whole variable domain, remainder taken from reference TRBV7-9 and TRBJ2-7, is DTGVSQNPRHKITKRGQNVTFRCDPISEHNRLYWYRQTLGQGPEFLTYFQNEAQLEKSRLLSDRFSAERPKGSFSTLEIQRTEQGDSAMYLCASSCGAVLFFGPGTRLTVT.

V and J are TRBV5-1 and TRBJ2-5; 13 nucleotides align to TRBD2. This CDR3 is 16 amino acids long. The germline V gene has CDR1 SGHRS and CDR2 YFSETQ. Trimming took 4 bases from V and 0 from J; bases not matched to a gene: 3. The CDR3 loop reads CASSGGTSGDQETQYF. CDR3 nucleotides: TGCGCCAGCAGCGGGGGGACTAGCGGGGACCAAGAGACCCAGTACTTC.

The chain recombines TRBV15 with TRBJ2-3; TRBD1 is a possible D gene (5 bases). V was cut by 1 base and J by 8 bases, with 19 bases left in between. Germline CDR1 reads LNHNV; CDR2 reads YYDKDF (reference sequence). The CDR3 is 16 residues long. The CDR3 sequence is CATSRGVPGLEGTQYF. CDR3 in DNA: TGTGCCACCAGCAGAGGGGTTCCAGGGCTGGAAGGTACGCAGTATTTT. Looking up the rest from reference TRBV15 and TRBJ2-3 gives the full variable domain: DAMVIQNPRYQVTQFGKPVTLSCSQTLNHNVMYWYQQKSSQAPKLLFHYYDKDFNNEADTPDNFQSRRPNTSFCFLDIRSPGLGDTAMYLCATSRGVPGLEGTQYFGPGTRLTVL.

The chain is built from TRBV28 and TRBJ1-5; possibly TRBD1 for D (6 bases). The germline V gene has CDR1 MDHEN and CDR2 SYDVKM. V was trimmed by 6 bases and J by 0 bases, leaving 12 bases between them. CDR3 length: 15 amino acids. CDR3 amino acids: CASRSGTNSNQPQHF. For the CDR3, the DNA is TGTGCCAGCAGGAGCGGGACAAATAGCAATCAGCCCCAGCATTTT.

The V and J genes are TRBV28 and TRBJ2-1; TRBD2 is a possible D gene (7 bases). Trimming removed 4 bases at V and 3 bases at J, with 13 bases between. This CDR3 has 15 amino acids. Germline values: CDR1 MDHEN, CDR2 SYDVKM. CDR3 region: CASSSAGADYNEQFF. In DNA form, the CDR3 reads TGTGCCAGCAGTTCTGCGGGGGCCGACTACAATGAGCAGTTCTTC.

The chain employs TRBV7-9 and TRBJ2-1, with TRBD1 identical over 10 bases. Germline trimming cut 5 bases from V and 7 bases from J; bases unmatched to any gene: 8. CDR1 is SEHNR, CDR2 FQNEAQ, per germline (reference sequence). This CDR3 spans 15 amino acids. CDR3 protein: CASSPPRTGGNEQFF. CDR3 bases: TGTGCCAGCAGCCCCCCCCGGACAGGGGGGAATGAGCAGTTCTTC.

The J gene is TRBJ2-2, the V gene TRBV9; TRBD2 is a possible D gene (5 bases). This CDR3 is built from 14 residues. V lost 3 bases to trimming and J lost 7 bases, with 13 bases between them. The germline CDR1 and CDR2 sequences are SGDLS and YYNGEE. This CDR3 reads CASSAPAESGELFF. CDR3 in DNA: TGTGCCAGCAGCGCTCCAGCGGAGAGCGGGGAGCTGTTTTTT.

The chain joins TRBV4-1 to TRBJ1-4, with 11 bases identical to TRBD1. V lost 2 bases and J lost 7; bases outside the gene matches: 3. Germline loops: CDR1 MGHRA, CDR2 YSYEKL. The CDR3 sequence is 15 residues long. This CDR3 is CASSQPGTGGEKLFF. The CDR3 DNA reads TGCGCCAGCAGCCAACCCGGGACAGGGGGTGAAAAACTGTTTTTT.

The rearrangement links TRBV7-9 to TRBJ1-1; no definite D call. V shed 11 bases and J shed 1 base, with 14 bases lying between them. Looked up from germline, CDR1 is SEHNR and CDR2 is FQNEAQ (reference sequence). The CDR3 has 13 amino acids. For the CDR3, the DNA is TGTGCCTGCCTGACATTTGGGAACACTGAAGCTTTCTTT. This encodes CACLTFGNTEAFF.

The chain carries TRBV11-2 and TRBJ2-7; TRBD1 matches at 7 bases. Per germline, CDR1 SGHAT and CDR2 FQNNGV. Trimming took 6 bases from V and 7 from J; bases not matched to a gene: 15. The CDR3 has 15 residues. CDR3: CASRTPGGHLVEQYF. CDR3 nucleotides: TGTGCCAGCAGGACCCCAGGGGGACACCTTGTGGAGCAGTACTTC. Full variable domain (rest looked up from reference TRBV11-2 and TRBJ2-7): EAGVAQSPRYKIIEKRQSVAFWCNPISGHATLYWYQQILGQGPKLLIQFQNNGVVDDSQLPKDRFSAERLKGVDSTLKIQPAKLEDSAVYLCASRTPGGHLVEQYFGPGTRLTVT.

The V and J genes are TRBV9 and TRBJ2-3, with a possible D match to TRBD2 (5 bases). Germline assignment: CDR1 SGDLS and CDR2 YYNGEE. This CDR3 has 15 amino acids. The V and J ends lost 2 bases and 4 bases respectively, with 14 bases between them. This CDR3 is CASSVPSGSADTQYF. In DNA, the CDR3 is TGTGCCAGCAGCGTGCCCTCGGGAAGTGCAGATACGCAGTATTTT.

The rearrangement links TRBV28 to TRBJ1-5; perhaps TRBD1 as D (5 bases). From germline, CDR1 is MDHEN and CDR2 SYDVKM. V was pared by 4 bases and J by 0 bases, with 16 bases between. The CDR3 covers 17 residues. CDR3 DNA: TGTGCCAGCAGTTCCTCCGGGACTGGGAATAGCAATCAGCCCCAGCATTTT. Translation gives CASSSSGTGNSNQPQHF. Combining the CDR3 with reference TRBV28 and TRBJ1-5 gives the whole variable domain DVKVTQSSRYLVKRTGEKVFLECVQDMDHENMFWYRQDPGLGLRLIYFSYDVKMKEKGDIPEGYSVSREKKERFSLILESASTNQTSMYLCASSSSGTGNSNQPQHFGDGTRLSIL.

This clone has a handful of counts. This sample includes further DNA sequences coding for the same CDR3. This chain joins TRBV10-3 and TRBJ1-3; D perhaps matches TRBD1 (6 bases). Germline CDR1 and CDR2: ENHRY and SYGVKD. Trimming took 6 bases from V and 4 from J, leaving 10 bases between them. The CDR3 totals 13 residues. The CDR3 DNA sequence: TGTGCCATCAGGGACAGTTCCGGAAACACCATATATTTT. Translating it yields CAIRDSSGNTIYF.

The J gene is TRBJ1-2, the V gene TRBV4-1, with D hard to call. V was trimmed by 0 bases and J by 4 bases, leaving 9 bases between them. The CDR3 is made up of 14 amino acids. Germline lookup yields CDR1 MGHRA and CDR2 YSYEKL. The CDR3 is CASSQERLSYGYTF. CDR3 nucleotide sequence: TGCGCCAGCAGCCAAGAGCGACTCAGCTATGGCTACACCTTC.

This chain joins TRBV27 and TRBJ2-7; TRBD2 might be the D (5 bases). There are 15 residues in the CDR3. Germline CDR1 reads MNHEY; CDR2 reads SMNVEV (reference sequence). Trimming took 2 bases from V and 6 from J, leaving 17 bases between them. The chain's CDR3 is CASSLAGGPLGEQYF. CDR3 coding DNA: TGTGCCAGCAGTTTAGCAGGCGGGCCTTTGGGCGAGCAGTACTTC.

The V call is TRBV6-1, the J call TRBJ1-2; D might be TRBD1 (5 bases). The V gene's germline CDR1 is MNHNS and CDR2 SASEGT. Trimming took 6 bases from V and 4 from J, leaving 12 bases between them. The CDR3 consists of 13 residues. Here the CDR3 reads CASRETASYGYTF. CDR3 in DNA: TGTGCCAGCAGAGAGACAGCGAGCTATGGCTACACCTTC.

The chain uses TRBV5-6 and TRBJ2-2; 12 positions match TRBD2. Germline CDR1 is SGHDT and CDR2 is YYEEEE. The CDR3 contains 17 residues. Trimming took 0 bases from V and 4 from J; bases not matched to a gene: 4. In DNA, the CDR3 is TGTGCCAGCAGCTTGGGACTAGCGGGAGCGGGCACCGGGGAGCTGTTTTTT. It is translated as CASSLGLAGAGTGELFF.

As DNA, the CDR3 is TGTGCCAGCAGCCTGTCGGGACAGGGTAGCTATGGCTACACCTTC. It translates to CASSLSGQGSYGYTF. V is TRBV5-5 and J is TRBJ1-2; 9 bases align to TRBD1. The germline gives CDR1 SGHKS, CDR2 YYEKEE (reference sequence). The V segment lost 4 bases and the J segment 4 bases; nucleotides outside the gene matches: 8. CDR3 length equals 15 residues.

As DNA, the CDR3 is TGCGCCAGCAGCCAAGCGGGCAGGGTCTTCTCTGGAAACACCATATATTTT. Translating gives CASSQAGRVFSGNTIYF. The V and J genes are TRBV4-1 and TRBJ1-3; D is possibly TRBD1 (5 bases). CDR3 length: 17 amino acids. V lost 1 base and J lost 0, with 13 bases in between. Germline lookup yields CDR1 MGHRA and CDR2 YSYEKL.

The chain combines TRBV6-1 with TRBJ1-3, with 8 bases lining up with TRBD1. Germline assignment: CDR1 MNHNS and CDR2 SASEGT. J was trimmed by 2 bases and V by 9 bases; bases with no gene match: 6. The CDR3 extends over 14 amino acids. In DNA, the CDR3 is TGTGCCAGTCGACAGGGGTCCACTGGAAACACCATATATTTT. It codes for CASRQGSTGNTIYF.

This clone was counted a single time. V is TRBV5-4 and J is TRBJ1-2; 10 nucleotides match TRBD1. Germline CDR1 SGHNT, CDR2 YYREEE (reference sequence). This CDR3 contains 15 residues. Trimming took 4 bases from V and 4 from J; bases not matched to a gene: 7. As DNA, the CDR3 is TGTGCCAGCAGCCCGGGGACAGGGGCTTTCTATGGCTACACCTTC. This translates into CASSPGTGAFYGYTF. Variable domain in full (rest from reference TRBV5-4 and TRBJ1-2): ETGVTQSPTHLIKTRGQQVTLRCSSQSGHNTVSWYQQALGQGPQFIFQYYREEENGRGNFPPRFSGLQFPNYSSELNVNALELDDSALYLCASSPGTGAFYGYTFGSGTRLTVV.

The CDR3 here is CASSYGSSGANVLTF. The CDR3 DNA follows: TGTGCCAGCAGTTACGGGAGCTCTGGGGCCAACGTCCTGACTTTC. This chain joins TRBV6-5 and TRBJ2-6, with a possible D match to TRBD2 (5 bases). This CDR3 region has 15 residues. The germline gives CDR1 MNHEY, CDR2 SVGAGI. The V end lost 2 bases, the J end lost 0 bases, and 5 bases lay between the germline ends.

This clone was counted a single time. The chain has TRBV7-9 and TRBJ1-2, with D tentatively TRBD1 (5 bases). The length of the CDR3 is 15 residues. Germline V CDR1 and CDR2: SEHNR, FQNEAQ (reference sequence). Trimming left V 3 bases short and J 7 bases short, with 18 bases between. CDR3 amino acids: CASSFSAPGQGGYTF. CDR3 nucleotides: TGTGCCAGCAGCTTTTCCGCTCCAGGGCAGGGTGGCTACACCTTC.

The rearrangement uses TRBV2 and TRBJ2-2; 9 bases line up with TRBD2. The CDR3 loop spans 14 amino acids. The ends lost 6 bases at V and 5 bases at J; junction bases unmatched: 4. CDR1 and CDR2 from the germline V gene are SNHLY and FYNNEI. For the CDR3, the DNA is TGTGCCAGCAGGGGACTAGCTTTGACCGGGGAGCTGTTTTTT. It codes for CASRGLALTGELFF.

This chain connects TRBV28 to TRBJ2-7, with D possibly being TRBD1 (6 bases). CDR1 and CDR2 (germline): MDHEN, SYDVKM. The CDR3 consists of 15 residues. V lost 4 bases and J 2 bases, leaving 15 bases between the germline ends. CDR3 sequence: CASSSPGTLAYEQYF. The CDR3 DNA reads TGTGCCAGCAGTTCACCCGGGACACTCGCCTACGAGCAGTACTTC.

J is TRBJ2-7 and V is TRBV28; 8 bases match TRBD2. The trim removed 5 bases at V and 4 bases at J, leaving 10 bases unmatched. This CDR3 comprises 15 residues. The germline V gene has CDR1 MDHEN and CDR2 SYDVKM. CDR3 nucleotides: TGTGCCAGCAGTCATAGCGGGAAGGCTTATTACGAGCAGTACTTC. It specifies CASSHSGKAYYEQYF. Combining the CDR3 with reference TRBV28 and TRBJ2-7 gives the whole variable domain DVKVTQSSRYLVKRTGEKVFLECVQDMDHENMFWYRQDPGLGLRLIYFSYDVKMKEKGDIPEGYSVSREKKERFSLILESASTNQTSMYLCASSHSGKAYYEQYFGPGTRLTVT.